This T cell receptor (beta chain) derives from a study of T cell changes during pregnancy in multiple sclerosis. This CDR3 contains 13 residues. Per the germline V gene, CDR1 is SGHNT and CDR2 is YYREEE (reference sequence). Trimming removed 4 bases from V and 1 base from J, with 5 bases in between. TCRdb keeps only in-frame clones here, not all; method: immunoSEQ multiplex PCR. The sample contains 40,000 to 55,000 clones, around 92% of which appear only once. The rearrangement links TRBV5-4 to TRBJ2-2, with a tentative D call TRBD1 (5 bases). Here the sequenced sample was CD4+ T cells from peripheral blood mononuclear cells, taken in the third trimester of pregnancy. The clonotype comes from a female donor with multiple sclerosis, enrolled in a pregnancy study. The CDR3 reads CASSGQNTGELFF. The CDR3 DNA reads as TGTGCCAGCAGCGGACAGAACACCGGGGAGCTGTTTTTT.